This T cell receptor beta chain was captured by sequencing in a study of breast tumors, draining lymph nodes, adjacent tissues. Whole-study results and caveats: Tumor T cell lymph node origin was a supported hypothesis, not proven. Most tumor T cells seemingly derive from lymph node, then expand in tumor.

The CDR3 extends over 17 amino acids. V shed 6 bases and J 2 bases; nucleotides not matched to a gene: 14. Of note for this clonotype: Its antigen is currently unknown.

From the multiplex PCR reads, TCRdb called clonotypes with MiXCR, one entry per CDR3 protein. The repertoire includes about 63,000 distinct CDR3 sequences, 45% to 65% of them detected once, and 15% to 20% sits in the top ten. This chain connects TRBV12-3 or TRBV12-4 to TRBJ2-3; 7 positions agree with TRBD2. This receptor was identified in a female donor with breast cancer. Some clones in this sample may be carry-over from other donors' samples. Sequencing was carried out using breast tumor tissue. The CDR3: CASRPDGRAGATDTQYF. As DNA, the CDR3 is TGTGCCAGCAGGCCCGATGGGAGGGCTGGGGCCACAGATACGCAGTATTTT.